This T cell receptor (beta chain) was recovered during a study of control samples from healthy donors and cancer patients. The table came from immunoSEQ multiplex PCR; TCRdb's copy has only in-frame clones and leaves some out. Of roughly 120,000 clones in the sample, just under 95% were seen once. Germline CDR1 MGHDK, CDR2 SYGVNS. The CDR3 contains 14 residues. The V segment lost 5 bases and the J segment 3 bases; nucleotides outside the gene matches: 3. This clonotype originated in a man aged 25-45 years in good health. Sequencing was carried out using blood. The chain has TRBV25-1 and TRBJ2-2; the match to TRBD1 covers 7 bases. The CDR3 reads CASSTQGDTGELFF. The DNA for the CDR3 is TGTGCCAGCAGTACTCAGGGGGACACCGGGGAGCTGTTTTTT.